Included here is one T cell receptor (beta chain) sequence, with context. Antigen specificity is unknown. These data originate in a study of response to subunit inactivated influenza vaccine. Findings of the study overall: New T cells are recruited in small numbers by each seasonal influenza vaccination, according to the authors' suggestion.

TCRdb itself ran the RT-PCR reads through MiXCR, one entry per CDR3 protein. The sample consists of about 570,000 distinct CDR3 sequences, approximately 12% of them appearing once. Germline-derived CDR1 and CDR2 are LGHDT and YNNKEL (reference sequence). After removal of 4 bases from V and 5 bases from J, the junction contained 0 bases not matched to a gene. The CDR3 covers 14 residues. The sample here was PBMCs from blood, taken on the day of vaccination. The receptor was derived from a man aged 45-60 years who received an inactivated influenza vaccine. The J gene is TRBJ2-1, the V gene TRBV3-1; 12 nucleotides align to TRBD2. The CDR3 DNA follows: TGTGCCAGCAGCCGACTAGCGGGGGACAATGAGCAGTTCTTC. It is translated as CASSRLAGDNEQFF.